The subject of this entry is one TCR beta chain. Germline CDR1 reads MNHNY; CDR2 reads SVGAGI (reference sequence). CDR3 length: 13 residues. V shed 5 bases and J shed 4 bases, with 11 bases lying between them. This sample was taken from a study of Ad26.COV2.S vaccination and SARS-CoV-2 variants. On the study more broadly: A COV1001 Ad26.COV2.S trial-arm participant provided the sample. Donor got 5x10^10 or 1x10^11 viral particles of Ad26.COV2.S.

The data were produced by immunoSEQ multiplex PCR, yet TCRdb's version contains in-frame clones alone and is incomplete. The table includes around 450,000 clones, roughly 91% detected once. The treatment is: around 19 received Ad26.COV2.S at low or high dose, single or two shots; about 5 received placebo; per-sample allocation not given. Repertoires come from day 63 after the first vaccine or placebo injection. V gene TRBV6-6 combines with J gene TRBJ1-1; D gene unclear. Sequenced here: peripheral blood, sampled in a trial of Ad26.COV2.S vaccine versus placebo. The TCR originated in a person aged 18-60 years who received the Ad26.COV2.S COVID-19 vaccine or a placebo. Written as DNA, the CDR3 is TGTGCCAGCAGTAAGAACGAGGGCACTGAAGCTTTCTTT. Translation gives CASSKNEGTEAFF.